These 5 T cell receptor beta chains came from one sample sequenced in a study of OX40 agonist ivuxolimab in advanced cancers. Data came from immunoSEQ multiplex PCR; TCRdb stores just in-frame clones and leaves some out. The sample consists of 95,000 to 100,000 clones, roughly four fifths of them appearing once. The sequences come from CD4+ or CD8+ T cells sorted from blood, collected in a trial of the OX40 agonist ivuxolimab. All receptors derive from an adult with an advanced solid tumor such as melanoma, head and neck, liver or kidney cancer.

This chain joins TRBV28 and TRBJ1-4; 7 positions agree with TRBD1. Trimming cost V 6 bases and J 6 bases; bases outside gene matches: 13. The CDR3 has 16 amino acids. Germline loops: CDR1 MDHEN, CDR2 SYDVKM. The CDR3 nucleotides are TGTGCCAGCAGGGACGGTCCGGGACAGAAATATGAAAAACTGTTTTTT. As protein: CASRDGPGQKYEKLFF.

The rearrangement uses TRBV6-5 and TRBJ2-7; D tentatively fits TRBD1 or TRBD2 (5 bases each). Between the trimmed V and J ends, which lost 6 bases and 2 bases, there was a span of 17 bases. The CDR3 runs 15 residues. Germline CDR1 and CDR2: MNHEY and SVGAGI. The DNA for the CDR3 is TGTGCCAGCAGCCCCCAGGGAGCCTTGACCTACGAGCAGTACTTC. This encodes CASSPQGALTYEQYF.

In DNA form, the CDR3 reads TGTGCCAGCAGCGTAGAAGTCAGCACCGGGGAGCTGTTTTTT. Protein: CASSVEVSTGELFF. J is TRBJ2-2 and V is TRBV9; D not certain. From germline, CDR1 is SGDLS and CDR2 YYNGEE. The ends were cut back, 0 bases at V and 4 bases at J, with 7 bases in the middle. There are 14 residues in the CDR3.

This clone occurred a few times. V usage is TRBV2 and J usage is TRBJ1-2; D is uncertain. V was pared by 7 bases and J by 6 bases, with 15 bases between. Per germline, CDR1 SNHLY and CDR2 FYNNEI. The CDR3 consists of 13 residues. The CDR3 loop reads CASIYPGHHGYTF. The CDR3 nucleotides read TGTGCCAGCATCTATCCTGGGCACCATGGCTACACCTTC.

This chain connects TRBV5-1 to TRBJ1-1; 10 bases fit TRBD1. There are 16 residues in the CDR3. V was pared by 4 bases and J by 4 bases, with 10 bases of the junction left unmatched. Germline V gene lookup returns CDR1 SGHRS and CDR2 YFSETQ. The CDR3 reads CASSRIRTGGSTEAFF. The CDR3 coding sequence is TGCGCCAGCAGCCGAATTCGGACAGGGGGGAGCACTGAAGCTTTCTTT.